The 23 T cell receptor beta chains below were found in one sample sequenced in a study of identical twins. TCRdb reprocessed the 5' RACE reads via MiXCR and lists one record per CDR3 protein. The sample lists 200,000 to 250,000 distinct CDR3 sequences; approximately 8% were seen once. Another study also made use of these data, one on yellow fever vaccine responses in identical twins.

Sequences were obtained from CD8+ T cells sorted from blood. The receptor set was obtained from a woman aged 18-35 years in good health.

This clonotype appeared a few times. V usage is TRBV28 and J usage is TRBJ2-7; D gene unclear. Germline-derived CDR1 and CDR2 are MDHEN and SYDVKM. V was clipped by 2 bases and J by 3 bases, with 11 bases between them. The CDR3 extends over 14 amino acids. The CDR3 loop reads CASSLGGNLYEQYF. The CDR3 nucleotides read TGTGCCAGCAGTTTAGGTGGAAATCTCTACGAGCAGTACTTC.

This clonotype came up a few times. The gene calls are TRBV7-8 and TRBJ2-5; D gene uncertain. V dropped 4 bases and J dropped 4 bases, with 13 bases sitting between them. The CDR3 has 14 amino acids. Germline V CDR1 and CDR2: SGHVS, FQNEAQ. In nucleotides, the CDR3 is TGTGCCAGCAGCTCCCGTCCCCGGGCAGAGACCCAGTACTTC. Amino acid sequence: CASSSRPRAETQYF.

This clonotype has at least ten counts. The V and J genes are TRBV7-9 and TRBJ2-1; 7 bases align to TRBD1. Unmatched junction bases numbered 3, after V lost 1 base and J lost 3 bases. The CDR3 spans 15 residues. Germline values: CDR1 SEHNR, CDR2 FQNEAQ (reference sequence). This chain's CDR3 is CASSLDRGLYNEQFF. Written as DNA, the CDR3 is TGTGCCAGCAGCTTAGACAGGGGTCTCTACAATGAGCAGTTCTTC.

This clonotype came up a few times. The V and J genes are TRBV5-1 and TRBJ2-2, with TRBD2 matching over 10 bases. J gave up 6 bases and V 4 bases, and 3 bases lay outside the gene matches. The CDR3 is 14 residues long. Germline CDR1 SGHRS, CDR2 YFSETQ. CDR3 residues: CASSPSGSPGELFF. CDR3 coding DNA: TGCGCCAGCAGCCCTAGCGGGAGCCCCGGGGAGCTGTTTTTT.

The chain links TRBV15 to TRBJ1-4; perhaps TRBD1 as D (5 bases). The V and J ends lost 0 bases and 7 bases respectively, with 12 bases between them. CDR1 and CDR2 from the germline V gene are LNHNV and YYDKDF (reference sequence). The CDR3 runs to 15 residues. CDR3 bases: TGTGCCACCAGCAGAGATGGAGGGGACGGTGAAAAACTGTTTTTT. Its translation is CATSRDGGDGEKLFF.

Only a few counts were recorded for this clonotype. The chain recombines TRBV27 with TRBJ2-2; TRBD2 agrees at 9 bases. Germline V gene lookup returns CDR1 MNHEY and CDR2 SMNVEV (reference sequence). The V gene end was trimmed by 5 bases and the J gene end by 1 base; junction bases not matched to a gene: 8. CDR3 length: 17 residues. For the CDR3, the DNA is TGTGCCAGCAGTCCCCGGTTAGCGGGGGAGAACACCGGGGAGCTGTTTTTT. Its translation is CASSPRLAGENTGELFF.

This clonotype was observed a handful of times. CDR3 in DNA: TGTGCCAGCAGTGGTCGGGATACGCAGTATTTT. This encodes CASSGRDTQYF. The chain combines TRBV2 with TRBJ2-3; unclear D gene. The CDR3 is made up of 11 amino acids. Germline lookup yields CDR1 SNHLY and CDR2 FYNNEI. V gave up 4 bases and J gave up 6 bases, with 5 bases separating them.

The CDR3 DNA is TGTGCCAGCAGTCAGGACAACTACGAGCAGTACGTC. Its translation is CASSQDNYEQYV. The V call is TRBV7-9, the J call TRBJ2-7; D perhaps matches TRBD1 (5 bases). The germline V and J ends were trimmed by 6 bases and 3 bases, with 9 bases remaining between them. CDR3 size: 12 residues. Germline CDR1 SEHNR, CDR2 FQNEAQ (reference sequence).

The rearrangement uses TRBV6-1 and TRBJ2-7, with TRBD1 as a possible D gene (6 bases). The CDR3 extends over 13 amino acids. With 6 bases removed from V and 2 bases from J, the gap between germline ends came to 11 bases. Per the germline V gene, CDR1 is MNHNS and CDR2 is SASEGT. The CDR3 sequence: CASSRDTAYEQYF. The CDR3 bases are TGTGCCAGCAGCCGGGACACAGCCTACGAGCAGTACTTC.

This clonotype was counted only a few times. Written as DNA, the CDR3 is TGTGCCAGCAGCTCGCGGGGGCAGAGCTCTGGGGCCAACGTCCTGACTTTC. Translation gives CASSSRGQSSGANVLTF. The rearrangement links TRBV11-2 to TRBJ2-6; maybe TRBD2 (7 bases). The ends were cut back, 4 bases at V and 0 bases at J, with 13 bases in the middle. From germline, CDR1 is SGHAT and CDR2 FQNNGV. The CDR3 covers 17 residues.

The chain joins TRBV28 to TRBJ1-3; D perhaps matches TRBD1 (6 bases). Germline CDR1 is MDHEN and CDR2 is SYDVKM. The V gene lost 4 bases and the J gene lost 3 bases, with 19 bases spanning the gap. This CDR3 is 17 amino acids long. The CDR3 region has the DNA TGTGCCAGCAGTTCCTCACCAGACAGGTTAAATGGAAACACCATATATTTT. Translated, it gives CASSSSPDRLNGNTIYF.

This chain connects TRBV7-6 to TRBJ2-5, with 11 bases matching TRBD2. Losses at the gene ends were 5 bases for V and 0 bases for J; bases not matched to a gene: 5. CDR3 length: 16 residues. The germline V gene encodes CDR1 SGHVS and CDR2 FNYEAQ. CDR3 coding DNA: TGTGCCAGCAGCCTTGGACTAGCGGGTCACCAAGAGACCCAGTACTTC. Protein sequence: CASSLGLAGHQETQYF.

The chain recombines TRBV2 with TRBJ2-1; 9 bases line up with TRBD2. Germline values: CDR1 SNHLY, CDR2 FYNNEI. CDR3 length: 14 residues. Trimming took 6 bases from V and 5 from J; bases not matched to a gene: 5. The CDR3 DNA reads TGTGCCAGCAGACCTAGCGGGGCAAACAATGAGCAGTTCTTC. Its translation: CASRPSGANNEQFF.

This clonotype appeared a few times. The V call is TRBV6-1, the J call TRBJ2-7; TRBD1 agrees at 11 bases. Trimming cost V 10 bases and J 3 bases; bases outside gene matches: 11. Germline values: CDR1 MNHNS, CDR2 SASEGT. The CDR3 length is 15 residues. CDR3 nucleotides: TGTGCCACCCAGGGACAGGGGGTTACCGGCTACGAGCAGTACTTC. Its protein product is CATQGQGVTGYEQYF.

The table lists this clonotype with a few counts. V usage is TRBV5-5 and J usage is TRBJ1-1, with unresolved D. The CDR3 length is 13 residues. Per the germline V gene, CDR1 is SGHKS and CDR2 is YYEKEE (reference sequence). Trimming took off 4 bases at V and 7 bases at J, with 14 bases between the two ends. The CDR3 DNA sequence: TGTGCCAGCAGCCCCGATTTGGGTGGTGAAGCTTTCTTT. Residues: CASSPDLGGEAFF. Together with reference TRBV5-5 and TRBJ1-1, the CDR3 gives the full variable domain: DAGVTQSPTHLIKTRGQQVTLRCSPISGHKSVSWYQQVLGQGPQFIFQYYEKEERGRGNFPDRFSARQFPNYSSELNVNALLLGDSALYLCASSPDLGGEAFFGQGTRLTVV.

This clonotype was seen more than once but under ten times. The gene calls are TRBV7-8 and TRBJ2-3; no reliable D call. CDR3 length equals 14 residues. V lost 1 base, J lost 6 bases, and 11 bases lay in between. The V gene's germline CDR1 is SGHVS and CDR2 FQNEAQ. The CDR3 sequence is CASSLGFAWDTQYF. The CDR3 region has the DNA TGTGCCAGCAGCTTAGGTTTTGCGTGGGATACGCAGTATTTT.

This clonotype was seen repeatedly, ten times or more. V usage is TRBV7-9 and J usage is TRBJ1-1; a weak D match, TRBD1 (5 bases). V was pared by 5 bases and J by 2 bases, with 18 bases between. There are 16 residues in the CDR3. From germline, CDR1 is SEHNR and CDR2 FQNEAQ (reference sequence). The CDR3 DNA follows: TGTGCCAGCAGCCGTATACGGTTCAGGGTTAACACTGAAGCTTTCTTT. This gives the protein CASSRIRFRVNTEAFF.

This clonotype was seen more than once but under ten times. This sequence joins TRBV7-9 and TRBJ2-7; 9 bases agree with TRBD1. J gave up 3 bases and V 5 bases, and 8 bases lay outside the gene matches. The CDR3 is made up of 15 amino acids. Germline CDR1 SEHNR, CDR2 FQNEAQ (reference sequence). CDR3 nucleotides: TGTGCCAGCAGCACCGGGACAGGGTCCTTCTACGAGCAGTACTTC. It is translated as CASSTGTGSFYEQYF.

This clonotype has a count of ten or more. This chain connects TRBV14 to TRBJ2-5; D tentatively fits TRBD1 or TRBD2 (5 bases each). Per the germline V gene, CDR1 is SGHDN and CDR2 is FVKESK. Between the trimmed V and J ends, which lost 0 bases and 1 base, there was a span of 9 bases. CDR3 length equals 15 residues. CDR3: CASSQDWGSQETQYF. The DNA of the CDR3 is TGTGCCAGCAGCCAAGATTGGGGGTCCCAAGAGACCCAGTACTTC.

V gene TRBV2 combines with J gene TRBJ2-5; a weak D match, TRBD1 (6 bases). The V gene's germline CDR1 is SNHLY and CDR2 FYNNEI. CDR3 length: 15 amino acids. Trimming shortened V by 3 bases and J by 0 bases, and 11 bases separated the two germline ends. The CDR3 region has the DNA TGTGCCAGCAGTGAGGATACAGGGAACCAAGAGACCCAGTACTTC. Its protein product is CASSEDTGNQETQYF.

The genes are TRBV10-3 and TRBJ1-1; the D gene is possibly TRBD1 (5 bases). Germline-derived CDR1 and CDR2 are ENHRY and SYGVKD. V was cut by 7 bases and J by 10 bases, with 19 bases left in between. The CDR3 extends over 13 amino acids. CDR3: CAINNPGREGAFF. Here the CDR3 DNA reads TGTGCCATCAATAACCCGGGACGAGAAGGAGCTTTCTTT.

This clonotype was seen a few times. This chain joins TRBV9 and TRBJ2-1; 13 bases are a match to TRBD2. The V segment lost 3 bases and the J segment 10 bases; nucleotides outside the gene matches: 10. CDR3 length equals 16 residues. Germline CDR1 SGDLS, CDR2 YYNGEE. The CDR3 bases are TGTGCCAGCAGCGCCAGACTAGCGGGAGGTATAGGGGAGCAGTTCTTC. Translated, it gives CASSARLAGGIGEQFF.

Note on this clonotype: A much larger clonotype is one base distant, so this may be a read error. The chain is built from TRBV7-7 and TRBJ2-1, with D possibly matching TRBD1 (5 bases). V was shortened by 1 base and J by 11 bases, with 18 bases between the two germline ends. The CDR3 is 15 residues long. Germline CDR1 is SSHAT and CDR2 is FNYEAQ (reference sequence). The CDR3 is CASSLESGFENKQFF. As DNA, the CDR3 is TGTGCCAGCAGCTTAGAATCAGGGTTTGAGAATAAGCAGTTCTTC.